What follows describes a single TCR beta chain. The sample belongs to a study of control samples from healthy donors and cancer patients. The CDR3 is 14 amino acids. Here immunoSEQ multiplex PCR was the method, and the copy in TCRdb shows in-frame clones only, minus some. Of approximately 140,000 clones listed, roughly 89% are singletons. The V gene is TRBV21-1, the J gene TRBJ1-1; TRBD1 reflects the table's D call only, with no check against the DNA. TRBV21-1 is a documented pseudogene. This receptor was obtained from a man aged 45-60 years with head and neck cancer. The sample taken for sequencing was PBMCs. CDR3 DNA sequence: TGTGCCAGCAGCTCGGGGCCCAGGGGCGATGAAGCTTTCTTT. Its protein product is CASSSGPRGDEAFF.